The subject of this entry is one TCR beta chain. Its antigen is undetermined. Sequencing templates came from extracted RNA that was reverse transcribed into cDNA. Only in-frame clones appear in the TCRdb table, and some are missing; sequencing was by immunoSEQ multiplex PCR. In the table there are about 260,000 clones, over 45% of which are singletons. The data stem from a study of CD8+ T cells in alopecia areata. At the level of the study: Administration of oral tofacitinib to treated patients was at 5 to 10 mg twice daily. Treatment ran 6 to 18 months, with 6 months of follow-up afterward.

Trimming took off 6 bases at V and 7 bases at J, with 4 bases between the two ends. The CDR3 length is 10 residues. Germline V gene sequence: CDR1 MNHEY, CDR2 SVGAGI. Regarding treatment: oral pan-JAK inhibitor, 5-10 mg twice daily. General study results and limits: Scalp repertoires also include resident alphabeta T cells from normal skin.

The chain links TRBV6-5 to TRBJ2-1; D is uncertain. Sequences were derived from CD4+ T cells sorted from blood, sampled at week 52, from a patient treated with tofacitinib. The sequence was obtained from a human donor with alopecia areata. CDR3 nucleotides: TGTGCCAGCAGGGGAAATGAGCAGTTCTTC. Its translation: CASRGNEQFF.